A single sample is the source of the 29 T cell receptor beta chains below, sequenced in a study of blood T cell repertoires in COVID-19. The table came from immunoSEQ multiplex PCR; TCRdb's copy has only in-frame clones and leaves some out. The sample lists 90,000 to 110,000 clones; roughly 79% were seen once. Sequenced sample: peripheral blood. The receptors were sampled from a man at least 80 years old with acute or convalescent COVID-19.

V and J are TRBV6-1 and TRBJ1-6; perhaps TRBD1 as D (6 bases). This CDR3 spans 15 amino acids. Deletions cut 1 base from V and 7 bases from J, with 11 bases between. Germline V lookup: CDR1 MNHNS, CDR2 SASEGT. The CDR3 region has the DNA TGTGCCAGCAGTGAAGAATGGGGGCAAAATTCACCCCTCCACTTT. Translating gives CASSEEWGQNSPLHF.

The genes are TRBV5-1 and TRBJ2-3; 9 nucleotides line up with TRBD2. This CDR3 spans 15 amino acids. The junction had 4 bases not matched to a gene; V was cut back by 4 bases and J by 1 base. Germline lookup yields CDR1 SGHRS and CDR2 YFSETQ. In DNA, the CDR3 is TGCGCCAGCAGCAGCTGGACTAGCGGCACAGATACGCAGTATTTT. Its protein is CASSSWTSGTDTQYF.

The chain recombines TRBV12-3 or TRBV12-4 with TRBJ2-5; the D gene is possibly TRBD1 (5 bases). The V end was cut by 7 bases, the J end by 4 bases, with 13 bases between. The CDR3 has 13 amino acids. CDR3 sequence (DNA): TGTGCCAGCACCCACCCAGGGCGAGAGACCCAGTACTTC. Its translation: CASTHPGRETQYF.

The CDR3 protein is CASSPPRGSGYGYTF. CDR3 bases: TGTGCCAGCAGCCCCCCCCGGGGGTCTGGATATGGCTACACCTTC. V is TRBV3-1 (or the pseudogene TRBV3-2) and J is TRBJ1-2, with TRBD1 as a possible D gene (5 bases). This CDR3 is 15 amino acids long. Germline lookup yields CDR1 LGHDT and CDR2 YNNKEL (reference sequence). V lost 4 bases to trimming and J lost 5 bases, with 17 bases between them.

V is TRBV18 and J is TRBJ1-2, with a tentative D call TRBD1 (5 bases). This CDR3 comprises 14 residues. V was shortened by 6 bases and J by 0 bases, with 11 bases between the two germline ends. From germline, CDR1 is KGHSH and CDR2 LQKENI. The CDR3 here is CASSRDSTNYGYTF. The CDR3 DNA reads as TGTGCCAGCTCTCGTGACAGCACTAACTATGGCTACACCTTC.

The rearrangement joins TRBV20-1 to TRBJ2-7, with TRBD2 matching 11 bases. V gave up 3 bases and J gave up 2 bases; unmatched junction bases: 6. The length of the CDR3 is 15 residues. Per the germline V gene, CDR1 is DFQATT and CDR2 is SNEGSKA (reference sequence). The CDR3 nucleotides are TGCAGTGCTAGTTCTGAGGGACTAGCGGCCTACGAGCAGTACTTC. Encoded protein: CSASSEGLAAYEQYF.

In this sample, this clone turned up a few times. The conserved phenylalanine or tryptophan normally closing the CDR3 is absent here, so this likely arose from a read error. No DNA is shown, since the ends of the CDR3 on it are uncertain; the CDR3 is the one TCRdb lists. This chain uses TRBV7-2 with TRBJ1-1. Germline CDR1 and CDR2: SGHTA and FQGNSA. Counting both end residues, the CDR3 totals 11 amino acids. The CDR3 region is CASSLAHSSLI.

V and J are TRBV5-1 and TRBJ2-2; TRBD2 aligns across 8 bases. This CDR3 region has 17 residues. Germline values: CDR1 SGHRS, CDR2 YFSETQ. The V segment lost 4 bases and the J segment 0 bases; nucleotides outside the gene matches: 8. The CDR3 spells CASSPQPGLANTGELFF. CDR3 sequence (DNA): TGCGCCAGCAGCCCCCAACCGGGACTAGCGAACACCGGGGAGCTGTTTTTT.

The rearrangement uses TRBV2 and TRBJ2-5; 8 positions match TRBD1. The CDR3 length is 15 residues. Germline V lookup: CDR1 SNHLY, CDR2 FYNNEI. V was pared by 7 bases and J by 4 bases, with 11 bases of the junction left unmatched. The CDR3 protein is CASTQEATGGETQYF. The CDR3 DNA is TGTGCCAGCACCCAGGAGGCCACAGGGGGAGAGACCCAGTACTTC.

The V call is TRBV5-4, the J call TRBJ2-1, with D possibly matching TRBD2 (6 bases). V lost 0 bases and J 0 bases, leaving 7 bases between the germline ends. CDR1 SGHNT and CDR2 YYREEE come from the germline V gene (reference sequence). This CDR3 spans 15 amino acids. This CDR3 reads CASSLDGSSYNEQFF. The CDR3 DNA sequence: TGTGCCAGCAGCTTGGACGGGAGCTCCTACAATGAGCAGTTCTTC. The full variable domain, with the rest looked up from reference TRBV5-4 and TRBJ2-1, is ETGVTQSPTHLIKTRGQQVTLRCSSQSGHNTVSWYQQALGQGPQFIFQYYREEENGRGNFPPRFSGLQFPNYSSELNVNALELDDSALYLCASSLDGSSYNEQFFGPGTRLTVL.

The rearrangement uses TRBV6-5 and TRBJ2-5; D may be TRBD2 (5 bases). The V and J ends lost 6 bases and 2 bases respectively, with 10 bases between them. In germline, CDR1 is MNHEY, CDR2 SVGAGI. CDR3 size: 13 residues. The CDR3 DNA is TGTGCCAGCAGGAGGGAGTCTCAAGAGACCCAGTACTTC. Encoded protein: CASRRESQETQYF.

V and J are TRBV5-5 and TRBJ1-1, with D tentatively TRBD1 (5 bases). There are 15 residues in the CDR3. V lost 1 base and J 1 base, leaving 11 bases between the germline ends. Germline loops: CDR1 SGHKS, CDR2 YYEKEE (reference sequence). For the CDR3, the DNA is TGTGCCAGCAGCTTGTGGAACAGGAGGAACACTGAAGCTTTCTTT. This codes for CASSLWNRRNTEAFF.

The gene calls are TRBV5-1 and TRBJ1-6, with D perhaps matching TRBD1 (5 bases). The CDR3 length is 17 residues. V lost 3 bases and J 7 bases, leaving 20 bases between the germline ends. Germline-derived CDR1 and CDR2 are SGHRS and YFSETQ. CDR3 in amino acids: CASSSPGTSTPNSPLHF. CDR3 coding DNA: TGCGCCAGCAGCTCTCCCGGGACTTCAACCCCAAATTCACCCCTCCACTTT.

CDR3 nucleotides: TGTGCCAGCAGCCGACAGCCCTACGAGCAGTACTTC. This gives the protein CASSRQPYEQYF. V gene TRBV14 combines with J gene TRBJ2-7; possibly TRBD1 for D (5 bases). This CDR3 comprises 12 residues. V lost 4 bases, J lost 2 bases, and 6 bases lay in between. Germline V CDR1 and CDR2: SGHDN, FVKESK.

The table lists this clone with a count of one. The DNA for the CDR3 is TGTGCCAGCAGCTTAGGCGGGGCCTATGGCTACACCTTC. It is translated as CASSLGGAYGYTF. V is TRBV7-9 and J is TRBJ1-2; D is possibly TRBD1 (5 bases). The CDR3 loop spans 13 amino acids. V lost 1 base and J 4 bases, leaving 7 bases between the germline ends. Germline V gives CDR1 SEHNR, CDR2 FQNEAQ (reference sequence).

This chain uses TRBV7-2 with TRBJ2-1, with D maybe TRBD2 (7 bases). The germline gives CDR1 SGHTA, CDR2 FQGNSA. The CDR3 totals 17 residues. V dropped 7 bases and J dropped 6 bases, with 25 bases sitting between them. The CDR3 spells CASTPLGGPRGGNEQFF. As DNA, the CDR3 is TGTGCCAGCACCCCCCTGGGCGGGCCAAGGGGGGGCAATGAGCAGTTCTTC. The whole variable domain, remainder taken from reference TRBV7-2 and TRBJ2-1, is GAGVSQSPSNKVTEKGKDVELRCDPISGHTALYWYRQSLGQGLEFLIYFQGNSAPDKSGLPSDRFSAERTGGSVSTLTIQRTQQEDSAVYLCASTPLGGPRGGNEQFFGPGTRLTVL.

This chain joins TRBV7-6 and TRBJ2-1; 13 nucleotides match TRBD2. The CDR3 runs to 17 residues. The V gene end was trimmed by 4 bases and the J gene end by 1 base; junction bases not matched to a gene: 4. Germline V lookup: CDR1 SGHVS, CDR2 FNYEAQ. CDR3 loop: CASSSQTSGRSYNEQFF. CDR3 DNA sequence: TGTGCCAGCAGCTCACAGACTAGCGGGAGGTCCTACAATGAGCAGTTCTTC. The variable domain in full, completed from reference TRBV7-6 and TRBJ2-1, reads GAGVSQSPRYKVTKRGQDVALRCDPISGHVSLYWYRQALGQGPEFLTYFNYEAQQDKSGLPNDRFSAERPEGSISTLTIQRTEQRDSAMYRCASSSQTSGRSYNEQFFGPGTRLTVL.

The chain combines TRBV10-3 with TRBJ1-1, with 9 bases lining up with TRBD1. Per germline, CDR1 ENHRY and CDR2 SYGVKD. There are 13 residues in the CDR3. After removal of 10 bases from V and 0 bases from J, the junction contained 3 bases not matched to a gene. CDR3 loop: CATGQGMNTEAFF. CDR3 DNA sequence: TGTGCCACCGGACAGGGGATGAACACTGAAGCTTTCTTT.

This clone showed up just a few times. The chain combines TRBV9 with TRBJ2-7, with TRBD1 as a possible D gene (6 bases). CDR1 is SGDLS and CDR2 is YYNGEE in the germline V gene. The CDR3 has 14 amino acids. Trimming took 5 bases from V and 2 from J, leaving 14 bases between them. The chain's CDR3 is CASSRQVNTYEQYF. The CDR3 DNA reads TGTGCCAGCAGTCGACAGGTGAATACCTACGAGCAGTACTTC.

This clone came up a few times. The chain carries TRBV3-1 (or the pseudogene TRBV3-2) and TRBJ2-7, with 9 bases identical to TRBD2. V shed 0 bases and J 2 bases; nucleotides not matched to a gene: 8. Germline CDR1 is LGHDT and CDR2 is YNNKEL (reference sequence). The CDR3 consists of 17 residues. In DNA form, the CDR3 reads TGTGCCAGCAGCCAAGAGCCCCTAGCGGGGTGGGCCTACGAGCAGTACTTC. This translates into CASSQEPLAGWAYEQYF.

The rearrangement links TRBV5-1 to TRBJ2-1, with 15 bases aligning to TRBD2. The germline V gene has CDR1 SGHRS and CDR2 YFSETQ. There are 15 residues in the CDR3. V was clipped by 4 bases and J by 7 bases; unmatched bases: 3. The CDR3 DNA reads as TGCGCCAGCAGCACGGGACTAGCGGGGGGAAATGAGCAGTTCTTC. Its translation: CASSTGLAGGNEQFF.

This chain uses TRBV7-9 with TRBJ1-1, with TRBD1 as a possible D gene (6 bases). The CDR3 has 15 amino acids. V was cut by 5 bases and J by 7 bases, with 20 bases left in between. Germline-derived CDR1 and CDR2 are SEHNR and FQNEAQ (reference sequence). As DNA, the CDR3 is TGTGCCAGCAGCCTGAGAGGGGGAGGGGCAGGTGAAGCTTTCTTT. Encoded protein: CASSLRGGGAGEAFF.

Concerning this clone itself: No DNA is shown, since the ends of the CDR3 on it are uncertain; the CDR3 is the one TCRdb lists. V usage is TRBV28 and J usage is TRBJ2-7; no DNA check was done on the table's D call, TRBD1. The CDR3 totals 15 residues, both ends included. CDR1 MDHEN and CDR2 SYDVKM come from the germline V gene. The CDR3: CASSLLVGGGTGVYF.

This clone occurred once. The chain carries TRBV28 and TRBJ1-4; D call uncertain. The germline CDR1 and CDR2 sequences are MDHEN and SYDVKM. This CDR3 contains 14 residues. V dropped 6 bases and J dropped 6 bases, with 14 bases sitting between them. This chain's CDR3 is CASSYPGSDEKLFF. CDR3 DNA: TGTGCCAGCAGCTACCCGGGGTCGGATGAAAAACTGTTTTTT. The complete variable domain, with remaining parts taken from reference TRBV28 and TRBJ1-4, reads DVKVTQSSRYLVKRTGEKVFLECVQDMDHENMFWYRQDPGLGLRLIYFSYDVKMKEKGDIPEGYSVSREKKERFSLILESASTNQTSMYLCASSYPGSDEKLFFGSGTQLSVL.

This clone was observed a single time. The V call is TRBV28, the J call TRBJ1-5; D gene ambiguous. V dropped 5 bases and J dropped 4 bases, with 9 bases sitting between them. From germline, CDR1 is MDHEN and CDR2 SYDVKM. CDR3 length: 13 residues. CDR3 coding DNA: TGTGCCAGCAGTCTCGTACTTAATCAGCCCCAGCATTTT. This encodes CASSLVLNQPQHF.

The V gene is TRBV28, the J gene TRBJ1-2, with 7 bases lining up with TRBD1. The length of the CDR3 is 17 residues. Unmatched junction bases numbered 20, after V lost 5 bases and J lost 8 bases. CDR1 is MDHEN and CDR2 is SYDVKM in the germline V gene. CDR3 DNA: TGTGCCAGCAGTCTCCGACAGGGATACGGTCCGCGGGGCGGCTACACCTTC. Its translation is CASSLRQGYGPRGGYTF.

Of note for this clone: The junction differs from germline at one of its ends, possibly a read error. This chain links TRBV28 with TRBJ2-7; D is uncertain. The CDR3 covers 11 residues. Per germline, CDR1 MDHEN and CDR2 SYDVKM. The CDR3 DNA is TGTGCCAGCAGTTCCTCCCACGAGCAGTACTTC. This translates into CASSSSHEQYF.

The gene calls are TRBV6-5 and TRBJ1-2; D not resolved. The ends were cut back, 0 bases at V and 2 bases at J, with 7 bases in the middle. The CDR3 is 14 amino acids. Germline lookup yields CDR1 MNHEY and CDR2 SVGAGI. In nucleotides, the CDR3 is TGTGCCAGCAGTTACTCGGGCGGGAACTATGGCTACACCTTC. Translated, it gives CASSYSGGNYGYTF.

The DNA for the CDR3 is TGTGCCAGCAGCTTCTCCAACACTGAAGCTTTCTTT. It codes for CASSFSNTEAFF. The chain recombines TRBV7-9 with TRBJ1-1; the D is unclear. Germline CDR1 SEHNR, CDR2 FQNEAQ (reference sequence). This CDR3 is 12 amino acids long. Trimming pared 3 bases from V and 2 bases from J, leaving 4 bases between.